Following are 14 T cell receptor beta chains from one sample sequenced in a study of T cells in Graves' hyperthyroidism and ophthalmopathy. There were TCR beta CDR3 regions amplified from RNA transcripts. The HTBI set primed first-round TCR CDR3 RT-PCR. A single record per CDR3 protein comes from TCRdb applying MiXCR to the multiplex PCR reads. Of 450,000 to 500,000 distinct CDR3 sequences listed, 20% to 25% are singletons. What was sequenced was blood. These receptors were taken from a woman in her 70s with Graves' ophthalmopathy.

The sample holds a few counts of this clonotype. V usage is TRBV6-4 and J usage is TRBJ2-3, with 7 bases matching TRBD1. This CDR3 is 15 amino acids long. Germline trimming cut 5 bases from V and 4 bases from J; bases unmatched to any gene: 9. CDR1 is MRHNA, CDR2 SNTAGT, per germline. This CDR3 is CASSQQGIESDTQYF. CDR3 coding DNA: TGTGCCAGCAGTCAACAGGGGATTGAGTCAGATACGCAGTATTTT.

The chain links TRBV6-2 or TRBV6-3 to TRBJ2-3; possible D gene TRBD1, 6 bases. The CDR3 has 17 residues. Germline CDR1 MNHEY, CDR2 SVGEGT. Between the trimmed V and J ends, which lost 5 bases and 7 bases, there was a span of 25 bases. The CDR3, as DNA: TGTGCCAGCAGTCCCTTTCCCGGGACACCGATCGGTTATACGCAGTATTTT. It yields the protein CASSPFPGTPIGYTQYF.

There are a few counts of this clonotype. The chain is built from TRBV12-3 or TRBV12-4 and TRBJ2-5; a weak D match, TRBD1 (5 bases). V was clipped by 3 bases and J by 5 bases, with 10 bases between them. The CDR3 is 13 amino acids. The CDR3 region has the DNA TGTGCCAGCAGTTTCTGGGGCGTGGAGACCCAGTACTTC. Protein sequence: CASSFWGVETQYF.

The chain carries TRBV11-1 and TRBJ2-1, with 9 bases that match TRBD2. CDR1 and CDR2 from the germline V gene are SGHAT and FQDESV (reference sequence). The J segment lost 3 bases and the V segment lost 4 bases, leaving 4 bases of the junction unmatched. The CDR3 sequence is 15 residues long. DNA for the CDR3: TGTGCCAGCAGCTCCTCTAGCGGGATCTACAATGAGCAGTTCTTC. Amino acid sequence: CASSSSSGIYNEQFF.

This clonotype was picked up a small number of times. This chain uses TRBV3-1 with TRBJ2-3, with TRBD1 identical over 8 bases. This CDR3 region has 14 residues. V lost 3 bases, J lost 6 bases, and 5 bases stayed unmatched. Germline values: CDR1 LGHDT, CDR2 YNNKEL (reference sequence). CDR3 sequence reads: CASSHPRQGDTQYF. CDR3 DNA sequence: TGTGCCAGCAGCCACCCGAGACAGGGGGATACGCAGTATTTT.

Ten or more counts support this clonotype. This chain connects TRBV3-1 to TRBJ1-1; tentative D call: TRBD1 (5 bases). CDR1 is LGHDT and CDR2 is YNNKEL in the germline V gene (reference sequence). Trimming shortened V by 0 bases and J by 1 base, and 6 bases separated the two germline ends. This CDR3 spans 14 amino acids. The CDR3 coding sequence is TGTGCCAGCAGCCAAGATACAGGGAACACTGAAGCTTTCTTT. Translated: CASSQDTGNTEAFF.

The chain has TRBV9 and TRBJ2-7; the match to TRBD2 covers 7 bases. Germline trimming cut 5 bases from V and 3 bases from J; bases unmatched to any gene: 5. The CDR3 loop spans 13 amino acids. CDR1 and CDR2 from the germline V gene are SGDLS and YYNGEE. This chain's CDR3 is CASSLSSGYEQYF. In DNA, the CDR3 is TGTGCCAGCAGTTTATCTAGCGGCTACGAGCAGTACTTC.

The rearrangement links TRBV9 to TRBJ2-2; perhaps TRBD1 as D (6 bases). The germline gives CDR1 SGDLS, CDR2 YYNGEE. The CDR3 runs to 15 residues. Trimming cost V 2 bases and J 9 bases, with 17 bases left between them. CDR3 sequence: CASSVDSSTIRELFF. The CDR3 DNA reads TGTGCCAGCAGCGTGGACAGCTCGACTATTAGGGAGCTGTTTTTT. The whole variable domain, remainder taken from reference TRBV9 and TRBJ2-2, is DSGVTQTPKHLITATGQRVTLRCSPRSGDLSVYWYQQSLDQGLQFLIQYYNGEERAKGNILERFSAQQFPDLHSELNLSSLELGDSALYFCASSVDSSTIRELFFGEGSRLTVL.

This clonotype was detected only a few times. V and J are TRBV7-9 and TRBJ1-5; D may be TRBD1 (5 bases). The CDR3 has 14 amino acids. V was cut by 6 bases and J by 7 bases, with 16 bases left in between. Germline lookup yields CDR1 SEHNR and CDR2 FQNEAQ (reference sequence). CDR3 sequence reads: CASSLGRVGQPQHF. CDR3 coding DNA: TGTGCCAGCAGTCTCGGCAGGGTCGGACAGCCCCAGCATTTT.

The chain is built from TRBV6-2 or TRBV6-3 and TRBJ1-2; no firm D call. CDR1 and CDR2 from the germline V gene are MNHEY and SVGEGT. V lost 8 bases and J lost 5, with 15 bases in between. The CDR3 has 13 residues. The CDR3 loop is CASRKDALYGYTF. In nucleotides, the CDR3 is TGTGCCAGCCGGAAGGACGCATTATATGGCTACACCTTC.

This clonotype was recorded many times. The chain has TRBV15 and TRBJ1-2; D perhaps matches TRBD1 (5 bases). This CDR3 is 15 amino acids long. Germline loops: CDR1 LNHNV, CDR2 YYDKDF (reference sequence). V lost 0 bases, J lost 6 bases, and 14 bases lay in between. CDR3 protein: CATSRDLRAGHGYTF. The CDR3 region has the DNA TGTGCCACCAGCAGAGATCTTCGGGCAGGGCATGGCTACACCTTC.

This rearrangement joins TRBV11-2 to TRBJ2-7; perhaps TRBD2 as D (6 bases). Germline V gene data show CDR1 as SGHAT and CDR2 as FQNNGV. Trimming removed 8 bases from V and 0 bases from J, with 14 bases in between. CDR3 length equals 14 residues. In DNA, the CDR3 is TGTGCCAGCGTGGGGGGACTCAGCTCCTACGAGCAGTACTTC. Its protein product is CASVGGLSSYEQYF.

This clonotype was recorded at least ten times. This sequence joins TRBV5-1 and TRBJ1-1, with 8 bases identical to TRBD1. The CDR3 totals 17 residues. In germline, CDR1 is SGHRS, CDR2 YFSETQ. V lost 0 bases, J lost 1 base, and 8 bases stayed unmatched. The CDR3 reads CASSLVGRGRRNTEAFF. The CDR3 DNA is TGCGCCAGCAGCTTGGTCGGCAGGGGGCGAAGGAACACTGAAGCTTTCTTT.

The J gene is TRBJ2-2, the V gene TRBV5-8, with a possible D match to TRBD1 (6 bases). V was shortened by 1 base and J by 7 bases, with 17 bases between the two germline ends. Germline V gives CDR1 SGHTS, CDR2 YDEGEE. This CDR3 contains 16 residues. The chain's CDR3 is CASSLRLQGRSGELFF. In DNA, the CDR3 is TGTGCCAGCAGCTTGAGGTTACAGGGACGGAGCGGGGAGCTGTTTTTT.